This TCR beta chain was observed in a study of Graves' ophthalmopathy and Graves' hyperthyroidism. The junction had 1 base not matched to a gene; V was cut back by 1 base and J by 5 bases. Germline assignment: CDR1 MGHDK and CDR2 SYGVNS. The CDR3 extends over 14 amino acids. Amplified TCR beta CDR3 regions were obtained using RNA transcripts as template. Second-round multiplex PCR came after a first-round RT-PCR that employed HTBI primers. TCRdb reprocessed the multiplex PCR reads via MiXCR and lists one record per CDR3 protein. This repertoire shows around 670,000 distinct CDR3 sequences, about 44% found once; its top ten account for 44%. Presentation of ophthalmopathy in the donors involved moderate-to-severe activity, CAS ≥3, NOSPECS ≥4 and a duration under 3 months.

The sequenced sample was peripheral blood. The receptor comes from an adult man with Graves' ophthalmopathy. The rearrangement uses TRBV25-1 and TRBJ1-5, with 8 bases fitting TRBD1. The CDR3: CASSESTGDQPQHF. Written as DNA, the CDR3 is TGTGCCAGCAGTGAATCGACAGGGGATCAGCCCCAGCATTTT.